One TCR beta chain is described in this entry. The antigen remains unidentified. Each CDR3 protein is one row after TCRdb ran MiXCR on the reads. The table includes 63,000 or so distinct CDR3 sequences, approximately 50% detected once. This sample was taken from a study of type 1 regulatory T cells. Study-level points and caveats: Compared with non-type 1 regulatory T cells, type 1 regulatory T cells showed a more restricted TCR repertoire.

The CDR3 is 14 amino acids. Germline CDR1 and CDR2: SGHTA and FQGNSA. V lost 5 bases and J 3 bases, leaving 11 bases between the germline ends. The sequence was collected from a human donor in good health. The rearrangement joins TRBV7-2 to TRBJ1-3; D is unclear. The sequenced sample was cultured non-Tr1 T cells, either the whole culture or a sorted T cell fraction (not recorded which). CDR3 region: CASSPGPGGNTIYF. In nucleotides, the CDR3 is TGTGCCAGCAGCCCCGGACCAGGTGGAAACACCATATATTTT.